These 29 T cell receptor beta chains originate from one sample sequenced in a study of blood T cell repertoires in COVID-19. Some clones are missing from TCRdb's copy, which holds only in-frame ones; the method was immunoSEQ multiplex PCR. Of about 170,000 clones in the sample, over 80% were seen once. The sequencing sample was made of peripheral blood. These TCRs come from a woman aged 45-65 years with acute or convalescent COVID-19.

This chain joins TRBV18 and TRBJ2-6, with D hard to call. V lost 5 bases and J 0 bases, leaving 11 bases between the germline ends. This CDR3 spans 16 amino acids. Germline V gene sequence: CDR1 KGHSH, CDR2 LQKENI. The CDR3 coding sequence is TGTGCCAGCTCAGAGACATCAGTCTCTGGGGCCAACGTCCTGACTTTC. Protein product: CASSETSVSGANVLTF. The full variable domain, rest sourced from reference TRBV18 and TRBJ2-6, is NAGVMQNPRHLVRRRGQEARLRCSPMKGHSHVYWYRQLPEEGLKFMVYLQKENIIDESGMPKERFSAEFPKEGPSILRIQQVVRGDSAAYFCASSETSVSGANVLTFGAGSRLTVL.

The chain recombines TRBV4-1 with TRBJ2-7; 11 bases map to TRBD1. This CDR3 region has 16 residues. Trimming took 3 bases from V and 1 from J; bases not matched to a gene: 5. The germline V gene has CDR1 MGHRA and CDR2 YSYEKL. The CDR3 nucleotides read TGCGCCAGCAGCCAGGGAGGGACAGGGGGATCCTACGAGCAGTACTTC. Translated, it gives CASSQGGTGGSYEQYF.

V and J are TRBV4-3 and TRBJ1-5; D gene unclear. The CDR3 has 14 residues. CDR1 and CDR2 (germline): LGHNA, YSLEER. V was clipped by 1 base and J by 6 bases, with 10 bases between them. CDR3 loop: CASSQGSRGQPQHF. In nucleotides, the CDR3 is TGCGCCAGCAGCCAAGGATCAAGAGGTCAGCCCCAGCATTTT.

The chain couples TRBV5-4 to TRBJ1-3; 9 nucleotides match TRBD1. V lost 1 base, J lost 3 bases, and 2 bases stayed unmatched. Germline V gene lookup returns CDR1 SGHNT and CDR2 YYREEE (reference sequence). This CDR3 has 15 amino acids. The CDR3 sequence: CASSLPGQGGNTIYF. For the CDR3, the DNA is TGTGCCAGCAGCTTGCCGGGACAGGGTGGAAACACCATATATTTT.

The rearrangement links TRBV4-3 to TRBJ2-7, with D perhaps matching TRBD2 (5 bases). In germline, CDR1 is LGHNA, CDR2 YSLEER. This CDR3 has 15 residues. V gave up 2 bases and J gave up 0 bases, with 11 bases separating them. CDR3 in amino acids: CASSQTLGSSYEQYF. CDR3 DNA: TGCGCCAGCAGCCAAACCCTGGGGAGCTCCTACGAGCAGTACTTC.

The chain is built from TRBV5-1 and TRBJ2-1, with no clear D. Trimming shortened V by 2 bases and J by 8 bases, and 5 bases separated the two germline ends. The CDR3 sequence is 11 residues long. Germline CDR1 reads SGHRS; CDR2 reads YFSETQ. The CDR3 DNA reads as TGCGCCAGCAGCTTAGAGTATGAGCAGTTCTTC. It is translated as CASSLEYEQFF.

The chain uses TRBV6-6 and TRBJ1-2; D unresolved. Trimming cost V 10 bases and J 7 bases, with 19 bases left between them. This CDR3 is 13 amino acids long. Germline V gene sequence: CDR1 MNHNY, CDR2 SVGAGI (reference sequence). The CDR3 DNA is TGTGCCACCTGTCCCAACCTTCGGGTTGGCTACACCTTC. This translates into CATCPNLRVGYTF.

Of note for this clone: The sample carries other DNA sequences with the same CDR3. The gene calls are TRBV18 and TRBJ1-2; TRBD1 matches at 8 bases. This CDR3 region has 15 residues. Germline values: CDR1 KGHSH, CDR2 LQKENI. V dropped 4 bases and J dropped 1; count of bases not matched to a gene: 5. The CDR3 DNA sequence: TGTGCCAGCTCACGTCGACAGGGGAGTAACTATGGCTACACCTTC. Encoded protein: CASSRRQGSNYGYTF.

V gene TRBV9 combines with J gene TRBJ1-1, with a weak D call TRBD1 (5 bases). V gave up 4 bases and J gave up 10 bases, with 17 bases separating them. The CDR3 loop spans 13 amino acids. Germline V CDR1 and CDR2: SGDLS, YYNGEE. The CDR3 loop is CASSPLTVTRAFF. In nucleotides, the CDR3 is TGTGCCAGCAGCCCCCTGACAGTTACTCGAGCTTTCTTT.

The CDR3 DNA reads TGTGCCAGCAGTGTTAGACAGGTTTCCTACGAGCAGTACTTC. Protein sequence: CASSVRQVSYEQYF. This chain connects TRBV28 to TRBJ2-7; a weak D match, TRBD1 (6 bases). This CDR3 is 14 amino acids long. The germline gives CDR1 MDHEN, CDR2 SYDVKM. Trimming took off 5 bases at V and 1 base at J, with 12 bases between the two ends.

The chain recombines TRBV30 with TRBJ1-1; TRBD1 agrees at 7 bases. V shed 0 bases, J shed 2 bases, and the junction held 6 bases outside the gene matches. The CDR3 totals 15 residues. Germline V lookup: CDR1 GTSNPN, CDR2 SVGIG (reference sequence). CDR3 region: CAWSVPTGHNTEAFF. Written as DNA, the CDR3 is TGTGCCTGGAGTGTACCGACAGGGCATAACACTGAAGCTTTCTTT.

This chain uses TRBV18 with TRBJ1-1, with D perhaps matching TRBD1 (5 bases). Trimming removed 5 bases from V and 3 bases from J, with 13 bases in between. The germline CDR1 and CDR2 sequences are KGHSH and LQKENI. This CDR3 contains 14 residues. This CDR3 is CASSVLTGDTEAFF. The DNA of the CDR3 is TGTGCCAGCTCAGTGCTAACGGGGGACACTGAAGCTTTCTTT.

In regard to this clone: At the DNA level, this CDR3 is encoded by other sequences in the same sample as well. The chain links TRBV4-1 to TRBJ1-4, with D possibly TRBD1 on 6 matching bases. The V end lost 0 bases, the J end lost 5 bases, and 10 bases lay between the germline ends. The germline CDR1 and CDR2 sequences are MGHRA and YSYEKL. The CDR3 totals 15 residues. CDR3 nucleotide sequence: TGCGCCAGCAGCCAAGATCGGACAGTAAATGAAAAACTGTTTTTT. Its translation is CASSQDRTVNEKLFF.

In the case of this clone: The junction departs from the called germline gene at one end, perhaps through a read error. The chain employs TRBV13 and TRBJ2-7, with 10 bases that match TRBD2. Germline V gene lookup returns CDR1 PRHDT and CDR2 FYEKMQ (reference sequence). The CDR3 is 16 residues long. CDR3 DNA sequence: TGTGCCAGCAGCCTAGGGCTAGCGGGAGTAGGGTACGAGCAGTACTTC. The encoded protein is CASSLGLAGVGYEQYF. Combining the CDR3 with reference TRBV13 and TRBJ2-7 gives the whole variable domain AAGVIQSPRHLIKEKRETATLKCYPIPRHDTVYWYQQGPGQDPQFLISFYEKMQSDKGSIPDRFSAQQFSDYHSELNMSSLELGDSALYFCASSLGLAGVGYEQYFGPGTRLTVT.

The chain joins TRBV10-3 to TRBJ2-1; TRBD1 matches 10 bases. Germline CDR1 ENHRY, CDR2 SYGVKD. The CDR3 runs 15 residues. After removal of 5 bases from V and 5 bases from J, the junction contained 6 bases not matched to a gene. CDR3 DNA: TGTGCCATCAGTCCCGGGACAGGGGTAAACAATGAGCAGTTCTTC. Translated: CAISPGTGVNNEQFF.

The genes are TRBV11-1 and TRBJ2-3; the match to TRBD1 covers 11 bases. The CDR3 is 16 amino acids. V gave up 10 bases and J gave up 3 bases; unmatched junction bases: 12. Germline V lookup: CDR1 SGHAT, CDR2 FQDESV (reference sequence). The CDR3 DNA is TGTGCCACAGACCCGGGACAGGGGGAGAGGACAGATACGCAGTATTTT. Protein: CATDPGQGERTDTQYF. Full variable domain (rest looked up from reference TRBV11-1 and TRBJ2-3): EAEVAQSPRYKITEKSQAVAFWCDPISGHATLYWYRQILGQGPELLVQFQDESVVDDSQLPKDRFSAERLKGVDSTLKIQPAELGDSAMYLCATDPGQGERTDTQYFGPGTRLTVL.

This clone was counted once. CDR3 in amino acids: CASSAQLAVLGSTDTQYF. The CDR3 DNA is TGTGCCAGCAGTGCTCAGCTAGCGGTCCTGGGGAGCACAGATACGCAGTATTTT. The chain combines TRBV6-1 with TRBJ2-3, with 7 bases aligning to TRBD2. The trim removed 4 bases at V and 0 bases at J, leaving 13 bases unmatched. Germline CDR1 MNHNS, CDR2 SASEGT. This CDR3 has 18 amino acids.

The chain couples TRBV6-5 to TRBJ1-1; D is unclear. Germline CDR1 MNHEY, CDR2 SVGAGI. This CDR3 is 15 amino acids long. V was clipped by 0 bases and J by 1 base, with 9 bases between them. CDR3 sequence (DNA): TGTGCCAGCAGTTACTCACCAGGCCAGAACACTGAAGCTTTCTTT. This codes for CASSYSPGQNTEAFF.

The chain joins TRBV5-1 to TRBJ2-3; TRBD1 is a possible D gene (5 bases). The V end was cut by 2 bases, the J end by 0 bases, with 13 bases between. This CDR3 spans 16 amino acids. Germline V lookup: CDR1 SGHRS, CDR2 YFSETQ. The CDR3 DNA is TGCGCCAGCAGCTTCGGGTGGGGCAGCAGCACAGATACGCAGTATTTT. This codes for CASSFGWGSSTDTQYF.

The chain recombines TRBV24-1 with TRBJ2-3, with D maybe TRBD2 (6 bases). The CDR3 spans 14 residues. Trimming took 2 bases from V and 6 from J, leaving 11 bases between them. Germline values: CDR1 KGHDR, CDR2 SFDVKD. The CDR3 sequence is CATSDSTGLDTQYF. The CDR3 region has the DNA TGTGCCACCAGTGATTCTACGGGACTGGATACGCAGTATTTT.

The chain combines TRBV6-5 with TRBJ1-1, with D perhaps TRBD1 (5 bases). CDR1 and CDR2 (germline): MNHEY, SVGAGI. The CDR3 runs 15 residues. With 0 bases removed from V and 0 bases from J, the gap between germline ends came to 8 bases. Here the CDR3 DNA reads TGTGCCAGCAGTTACTCGGAGGGGCTGAACACTGAAGCTTTCTTT. Amino acid sequence: CASSYSEGLNTEAFF.

The genes are TRBV10-1 and TRBJ1-2, with 7 bases lining up with TRBD1. Germline V lookup: CDR1 WNHNN, CDR2 SYGVQD (reference sequence). CDR3 size: 11 residues. Trimming cost V 8 bases and J 13 bases; bases outside gene matches: 10. The CDR3 reads CASPLRGPVTF. The CDR3 DNA reads TGCGCCAGCCCTTTGAGGGGGCCCGTCACCTTC.

The gene calls are TRBV5-1 and TRBJ2-1; 7 nucleotides match TRBD1. This CDR3 spans 16 amino acids. Trimming removed 4 bases from V and 0 bases from J; junction bases left unmatched: 7. Germline V CDR1 and CDR2: SGHRS, YFSETQ. The CDR3 here is CASSPRGSSSYNEQFF. As DNA, the CDR3 is TGCGCCAGCAGCCCCAGGGGGTCTAGCTCCTACAATGAGCAGTTCTTC.

V and J are TRBV11-2 and TRBJ1-6; 7 positions agree with TRBD1. This CDR3 has 16 residues. Trimming at V came to 5 bases and at J to 0 bases, leaving 4 bases not matched to a gene. Per germline, CDR1 SGHAT and CDR2 FQNNGV. The CDR3 DNA follows: TGTGCCAGCAGCGCTGACAGGGTCTCCTATAATTCACCCCTCCACTTT. Translation gives CASSADRVSYNSPLHF.

The table lists this clone with a few counts. This sequence joins TRBV15 and TRBJ2-7; the match to TRBD1 covers 11 bases. This CDR3 comprises 15 residues. V was pared by 3 bases and J by 2 bases, with 3 bases of the junction left unmatched. The V gene's germline CDR1 is LNHNV and CDR2 YYDKDF (reference sequence). The CDR3 here is CATSSTGQGAYEQYF. The CDR3 DNA is TGTGCCACCAGCAGTACGGGACAGGGGGCCTACGAGCAGTACTTC.

The rearrangement links TRBV24-1 to TRBJ2-7; 7 bases align to TRBD2. Trimming took 2 bases from V and 3 from J; bases not matched to a gene: 12. This CDR3 comprises 17 residues. Germline V CDR1 and CDR2: KGHDR, SFDVKD. DNA for the CDR3: TGTGCCACCAGTGATTCAGCTGGGGAGGGTCCTATCTACGAGCAGTACTTC. Translating gives CATSDSAGEGPIYEQYF.

This clone was detected a few times. The DNA for the CDR3 is TGCGCCAGCAGCCAAGAGGGGACAGAAGGTGGCTACACCTTC. It translates to CASSQEGTEGGYTF. V and J are TRBV4-1 and TRBJ1-2; TRBD1 matches at 7 bases. Losses at the gene ends were 0 bases for V and 7 bases for J; bases not matched to a gene: 5. The CDR3 is 14 residues long. Germline CDR1 reads MGHRA; CDR2 reads YSYEKL.

The chain has TRBV3-1 (or the pseudogene TRBV3-2) and TRBJ1-2; no firm D call. The germline V gene has CDR1 LGHDT and CDR2 YNNKEL (reference sequence). Trimming stripped 0 bases from V and 8 bases from J, with 7 bases between. This CDR3 spans 12 amino acids. CDR3 bases: TGTGCCAGCAGCCAAGATCCGGGGGGCTACACCTTC. It specifies CASSQDPGGYTF.

The V call is TRBV6-5, the J call TRBJ1-4, with D perhaps TRBD1 (6 bases). CDR1 MNHEY and CDR2 SVGAGI come from the germline V gene. This CDR3 region has 15 residues. Between the trimmed V and J ends, which lost 4 bases and 8 bases, there was a span of 17 bases. CDR3 residues: CASSSFQGNWEKLFF. DNA for the CDR3: TGTGCCAGCAGTTCATTTCAGGGGAATTGGGAAAAACTGTTTTTT.